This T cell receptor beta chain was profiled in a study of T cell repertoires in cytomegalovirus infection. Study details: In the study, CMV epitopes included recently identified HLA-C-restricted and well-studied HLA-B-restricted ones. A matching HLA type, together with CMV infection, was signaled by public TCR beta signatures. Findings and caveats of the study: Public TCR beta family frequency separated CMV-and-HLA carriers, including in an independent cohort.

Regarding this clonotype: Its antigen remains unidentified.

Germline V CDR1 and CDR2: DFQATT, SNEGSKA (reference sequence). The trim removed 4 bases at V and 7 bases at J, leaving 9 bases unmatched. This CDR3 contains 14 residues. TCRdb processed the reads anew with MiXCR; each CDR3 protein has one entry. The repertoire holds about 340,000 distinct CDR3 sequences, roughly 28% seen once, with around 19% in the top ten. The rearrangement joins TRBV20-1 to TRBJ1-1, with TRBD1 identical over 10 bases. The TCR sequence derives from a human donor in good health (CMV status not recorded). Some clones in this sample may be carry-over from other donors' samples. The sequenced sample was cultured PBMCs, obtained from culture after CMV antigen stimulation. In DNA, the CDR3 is TGCAGTGCTACCGGGACAGGGGCGCCTCGTGAAGCTTTCTTT. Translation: CSATGTGAPREAFF.